This T cell receptor (beta chain) was obtained from a study of OX40 agonist ivuxolimab in advanced cancers. Overall study: Each patient was given ivuxolimab into a vein every 2 weeks, at 0.01 to 10 mg/kg. Study conclusions and caveats: The antigens recognized by the expanded peripheral T cells, that is their antigen specificity, were not determined. Circulating CD4+ and CD8+ T cells showed clonal expansion by week 6 at 0.1 to 3.0 mg/kg.

Generated by immunoSEQ multiplex PCR, the TCRdb table keeps only in-frame clones and is missing some. The sample has more than 100,000 clones, about 94% seen once. No patient had autoimmune disease or received systemic immunosuppression. V dropped 2 bases and J dropped 5 bases, with 7 bases sitting between them. CDR3 size: 12 residues. From germline, CDR1 is KGHSH and CDR2 LQKENI. To note about this clone: No antigen is known for it.

This TCR was recovered from an adult with an advanced solid tumor such as melanoma, head and neck, liver or kidney cancer. This chain connects TRBV18 to TRBJ2-7, with D maybe TRBD2 (5 bases). This sample comprised CD4+ or CD8+ T cells sorted from blood, obtained in a trial of the OX40 agonist ivuxolimab. The DNA for the CDR3 is TGTGCCAGCTCACCAGCGGGCCACGAGCAGTACTTC. This codes for CASSPAGHEQYF.